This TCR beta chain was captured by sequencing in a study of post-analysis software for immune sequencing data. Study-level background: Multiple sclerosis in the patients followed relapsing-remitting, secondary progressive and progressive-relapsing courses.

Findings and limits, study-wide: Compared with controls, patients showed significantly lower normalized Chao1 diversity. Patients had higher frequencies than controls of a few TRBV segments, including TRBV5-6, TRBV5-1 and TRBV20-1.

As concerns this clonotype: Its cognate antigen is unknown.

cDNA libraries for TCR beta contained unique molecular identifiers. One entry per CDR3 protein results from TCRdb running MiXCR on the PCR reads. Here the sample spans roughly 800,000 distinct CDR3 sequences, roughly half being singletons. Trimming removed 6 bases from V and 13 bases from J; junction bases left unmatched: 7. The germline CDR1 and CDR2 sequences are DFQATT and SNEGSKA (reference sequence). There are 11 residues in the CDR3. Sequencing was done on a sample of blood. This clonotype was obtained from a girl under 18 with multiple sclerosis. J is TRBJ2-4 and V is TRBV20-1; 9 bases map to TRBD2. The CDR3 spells CSARTSEEQYF. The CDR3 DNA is TGCAGTGCACGGACTAGCGAAGAACAGTACTTC.